Below are 21 T cell receptor beta chains sequenced from a single sample in a study of tumor and adjacent non-tumor tissue in lung cancer. This sample's RNA came from whole unsorted tissue. The library came from three nested PCR rounds adapted from ARM-PCR protocols. TCRdb redid the calling of the multiplex PCR reads with MiXCR, one entry per CDR3 protein. The sample has 75,000 to 95,000 distinct CDR3 sequences, just over 65% seen once. Sequencing was done on a sample of lung tumor tissue. The receptors here all came from a man in his sixties with non-small cell lung cancer.

This clonotype appeared many times. This chain connects TRBV7-9 to TRBJ2-3, with D unclear. Germline V lookup: CDR1 SEHNR, CDR2 FQNEAQ (reference sequence). Trimming took 4 bases from V and 6 from J, leaving 11 bases between them. The CDR3 is 13 residues long. The CDR3: CASSSIGADTQYF. In DNA form, the CDR3 reads TGTGCCAGCAGCTCGATTGGAGCGGATACGCAGTATTTT.

To note about this clonotype: The junction departs from germline at one end; a sequencing error may be responsible. V and J are TRBV11-1 and TRBJ2-5; tentative D call: TRBD1 (6 bases). The CDR3 totals 12 residues. CDR1 and CDR2 (germline): SGHAT, FQDESV (reference sequence). CDR3 DNA: TGTGCCATACTGACAGGCCAAGGGACCGAGTACTTC. It encodes CAILTGQGTEYF.

By its share, this clonotype is medium-sized (0.01 to 0.1%). The chain recombines TRBV11-2 with TRBJ2-5, with D tentatively TRBD2 (6 bases). This CDR3 spans 14 amino acids. V lost 3 bases, J lost 5 bases, and 13 bases lay in between. From germline, CDR1 is SGHAT and CDR2 FQNNGV. The CDR3: CASSFAGPRETQYF. The CDR3 nucleotides are TGTGCCAGCAGCTTCGCGGGGCCCAGGGAGACCCAGTACTTC.

The chain joins TRBV11-3 to TRBJ2-7; a possible D gene is TRBD2 (5 bases). V was shortened by 9 bases and J by 0 bases, with 15 bases between the two germline ends. The germline V gene encodes CDR1 SGHNT and CDR2 YENEEA. This CDR3 region has 14 residues. CDR3 residues: CASRMASSSYEQYF. CDR3 coding DNA: TGTGCCAGTAGGATGGCTAGCAGCTCCTACGAGCAGTACTTC. Complete variable domain (other parts from reference TRBV11-3 and TRBJ2-7): EAGVVQSPRYKIIEKKQPVAFWCNPISGHNTLYWYLQNLGQGPELLIRYENEEAVDDSQLPKDRFSAERLKGVDSTLKIQPAELGDSAVYLCASRMASSSYEQYFGPGTRLTVT.

Regarding this clonotype: One end of the junction does not line up with germline, which may come from a read error. The V and J genes are TRBV29-1 and TRBJ1-5; D call uncertain. The length of the CDR3 is 14 residues. Germline loops: CDR1 SQVTM, CDR2 ANQGSEA. The CDR3 DNA follows: TGTAGCTTTGTGGCGGATGGGCCCCATCAGCCCCAGCATTTT. Translation gives CSFVADGPHQPQHF.

With regard to this clonotype: Since the CDR3 does not end with the conserved phenylalanine or tryptophan, this likely comes from a read error. The limits of the CDR3 on the DNA are not certain, so only TCRdb's listed CDR3 is given. The chain is built from TRBV11-2 and TRBJ1-1; the table's D call, TRBD1, has no DNA check behind it. Germline V CDR1 and CDR2: SGHAT, FQNNGV. The CDR3 length equals 15 residues, ends included. CDR3 sequence: CASSTPTGVKTEALI.

About this clonotype: Just one base apart from a much larger clone, this may be a read error. This chain uses TRBV20-1 with TRBJ2-2, with D perhaps TRBD1 (5 bases). The CDR3 has 17 residues. The germline V and J ends were trimmed by 1 base and 0 bases, with 15 bases remaining between them. The V gene's germline CDR1 is DFQATT and CDR2 SNEGSKA (reference sequence). The CDR3 bases are TGCAGTGCTAGAGTTAGCTGGGGCCGGACGAACACCGGGGAGCTGTTTTTT. Translating it yields CSARVSWGRTNTGELFF.

The sample holds many counts of this clonotype. The CDR3 is CASSLRLAGASTDTQYF. As DNA, the CDR3 is TGTGCCAGCAGTTTAAGACTAGCGGGGGCAAGCACAGATACGCAGTATTTT. V usage is TRBV12-3 or TRBV12-4 and J usage is TRBJ2-3, with TRBD2 matching 12 bases. The CDR3 totals 17 residues. With 2 bases clipped from V and 0 bases from J, the junction kept 3 bases outside the gene matches.

On this clonotype itself: A junction end diverges from the germline sequence, so it may reflect a read error. This sequence joins TRBV13 and TRBJ2-5; 11 bases agree with TRBD2. In germline, CDR1 is PRHDT, CDR2 FYEKMQ (reference sequence). The CDR3 runs 16 residues. The CDR3 bases are TGTGCAAGCAGCTTGACTAGCGGGGCTAGGGTAGAGACCCAGTACTTC. Translation: CASSLTSGARVETQYF.

A few counts support this clonotype. A clone one base away is much larger, so this may be a read error. The chain links TRBV12-3 or TRBV12-4 to TRBJ1-1; D remains unclear. CDR3 length equals 15 residues. The CDR3 nucleotides read TGTACCAGCAGTTTAGCAGGACGGTTGAACACTGAAGCTTTCTTT. Its translation: CTSSLAGRLNTEAFF.

As regards this clonotype: A much larger clone lies one base from this, so it may be a read error. The V call is TRBV20-1, the J call TRBJ2-5; TRBD1 or TRBD2 may be the D gene (7 bases each). Germline V CDR1 and CDR2: DFQATT, SNEGSKA (reference sequence). CDR3 length: 13 amino acids. The CDR3 is CSAKTGRGETRYF. CDR3 sequence (DNA): TGCAGTGCTAAGACAGGGAGGGGGGAGACCCGGTACTTC.

In regard to this clonotype: Given a much more abundant clone one base away, this may be a read error. In this CDR3 the conserved last residue, phenylalanine or tryptophan, is missing, so a read error is likely. The rearrangement links TRBV24-1 to TRBJ2-3, with TRBD1 matching 8 bases. With V trimmed by 4 bases and J by 11 bases, 10 bases remained unmatched. The germline CDR1 and CDR2 sequences are KGHDR and SFDVKD. The CDR3 length is 14 residues. CDR3 sequence reads: CATSEANSGTGQYL. CDR3 coding DNA: TGTGCCACCAGTGAAGCAAACTCCGGGACAGGGCAGTATCTT.

This clonotype was seen many times. The chain links TRBV30 to TRBJ2-2; D may be TRBD1 (5 bases). CDR1 GTSNPN and CDR2 SVGIG come from the germline V gene (reference sequence). This CDR3 spans 15 amino acids. With 4 bases removed from V and 0 bases from J, the gap between germline ends came to 12 bases. In nucleotides, the CDR3 is TGTGCCTGGAATCGACAGCTCTCGAACACCGGGGAGCTGTTTTTT. Translated, it gives CAWNRQLSNTGELFF.

As regards this clonotype: The CDR3 carries no conserved terminal phenylalanine or tryptophan, so it likely arises from a read error. The limits of the CDR3 on the DNA are not certain, so only TCRdb's listed CDR3 is given. V is TRBV14 and J is TRBJ1-1. The CDR3 contains 14 residues when both ends are counted. Germline CDR1 and CDR2: SGHDN and FVKESK. CDR3 residues: CASSQDRMNAEAFS.

In the case of this clonotype: Relative to the germline gene, one junction end is altered; a read error may explain this. This chain links TRBV29-1 with TRBJ1-2; D gene ambiguous. The CDR3 spans 12 residues. Germline assignment: CDR1 SQVTM and CDR2 ANQGSEA. CDR3 amino acids: CSVGSAFYDYTF. The DNA of the CDR3 is TGCAGCGTTGGGTCGGCATTCTATGACTACACCTTC.

Remarks on this clonotype: This may be a read error: a much more frequent sequence differs by one nucleotide. The V call is TRBV5-8, the J call TRBJ1-1; D gene ambiguous. Germline V gene data show CDR1 as SGHTS and CDR2 as YDEGEE. The CDR3 runs to 12 residues. The CDR3 DNA is TGTGCCAGCAGAGACGGTTACACTGAATCTTTCTTT. Translation: CASRDGYTESFF. The full variable domain, completed using reference TRBV5-8 and TRBJ1-1, is EAGVTQSPTHLIKTRGQQATLRCSPISGHTSVYWYQQALGLGLQFLLWYDEGEERNRGNFPPRFSGRQFPNYSSELNVNALELEDSALYLCASRDGYTESFFGQGTRLTVV.

This clonotype was found many times. The V gene is TRBV12-3 or TRBV12-4, the J gene TRBJ2-2, with TRBD1 as a possible D gene (5 bases). The V gene lost 4 bases and the J gene lost 6 bases, with 12 bases spanning the gap. CDR3 size: 14 residues. Here the CDR3 reads CASSWARVPGELFF. CDR3 DNA sequence: TGTGCCAGCAGTTGGGCCAGGGTCCCCGGGGAGCTGTTTTTT.

This clonotype has only a few counts. A clone one base away is much larger, so this may be a read error. The chain recombines TRBV12-3 or TRBV12-4 with TRBJ2-3, with D possibly matching TRBD1 (6 bases). V was trimmed by 6 bases and J by 2 bases, leaving 12 bases between them. The CDR3 runs 14 residues. DNA for the CDR3: TGTGCCAGCAGCCATAGACAGGCCACAGATACGCAGTATTTT. It encodes CASSHRQATDTQYF.

Many counts were recorded for this clonotype. This chain connects TRBV12-3 or TRBV12-4 to TRBJ2-7; a weak D match, TRBD1 (5 bases). This CDR3 is 13 amino acids long. Trimming pared 3 bases from V and 2 bases from J, leaving 8 bases between. The CDR3 protein is CASSLNRPYEQYF. For the CDR3, the DNA is TGTGCCAGCAGTTTGAACAGGCCCTACGAGCAGTACTTC.

On this clonotype: No conserved phenylalanine or tryptophan ends this CDR3, so it is likely a read error. V and J are TRBV12-3 or TRBV12-4 and TRBJ2-2; TRBD2 matches 7 bases. V shed 0 bases and J 7 bases; nucleotides not matched to a gene: 8. There are 16 residues in the CDR3. Here the CDR3 reads CASSLAGGGYGGELFY. As DNA, the CDR3 is TGTGCCAGCAGTTTAGCGGGGGGAGGGTACGGCGGGGAGCTGTTTTAT.

Comments on this clonotype: At one of its ends the junction is not consistent with the germline gene, which may arise from a read error. This chain connects TRBV4-1 to TRBJ2-2; D might be TRBD2 (6 bases). The CDR3 contains 15 residues. CDR1 and CDR2 (germline): MGHRA, YSYEKL. The CDR3 DNA is TGCGCCAGCATCCAAGTTGGAGGGAAGACCGGGGAGCTGTTTTTT. Protein sequence: CASIQVGGKTGELFF.